A selection of T cell receptor beta chains follows, all from one sample in a study of T cells after yellow fever vaccination. TCRdb re-analysed the 5' RACE reads in MiXCR, keeping a single row per CDR3 protein. Here the sample spans over 250,000 distinct CDR3 sequences, approximately 4% being singletons. The input for sequencing was PBMCs, taken 5 days after the yellow fever booster vaccination. The origin of the receptors is a man younger than 30 who received the YFV17D yellow fever vaccine. Each CDR3 is given with its conserved first and last residue. D genes are given only for firm matches. Clone size is shown for a subset of rows, as once, few, many or a class of expanded clone.

CDR3	DNA	size	D	V	J
CAISADRGPTDTQYF	TGTGCCATCAGTGCGGACAGGGGGCCCACAGATACGCAGTATTTT	many	TRBD1	TRBV10-3	TRBJ2-3
CASSLVRDIQYF	TGTGCCAGCAGTTTAGTGAGGGACATTCAGTACTTC	few	-	TRBV12-3/TRBV12-4	TRBJ2-4
CSARDGTGLTTDTQYF	TGCAGTGCTAGAGATGGGACAGGCCTTACCACAGATACGCAGTATTTT	-	TRBD1	TRBV20-1	TRBJ2-3
CASSYPLGETQYF	TGTGCCAGCAGTTACCCCCTCGGGGAGACCCAGTACTTC	few	-	TRBV6-2/TRBV6-3	TRBJ2-5
CASSSSGPLRGTQYF	TGTGCCAGCAGTTCTAGCGGGCCCCTGCGGGGTACGCAGTATTTT	-	TRBD2	TRBV27	TRBJ2-3
CASTPRQGSEETQYF	TGCGCCAGCACCCCTAGACAGGGGTCGGAAGAGACCCAGTACTTC	many	TRBD1	TRBV5-1	TRBJ2-5
CASSAQGTVNTEAFF	TGTGCCAGCAGTGCCCAAGGGACGGTGAACACTGAAGCTTTCTTT	few	-	TRBV2	TRBJ1-1
CSVEDLTSGDWQYF	TGCAGCGTTGAAGATCTGACTAGCGGGGATTGGCAGTATTTT	many	TRBD2	TRBV29-1	TRBJ2-3
CASSQGSTSGVTGELFF	TGCGCCAGCAGCCAAGGGTCTACTAGCGGGGTGACCGGGGAGCTGTTTTTT	-	TRBD2	TRBV4-3	TRBJ2-2
CASSEGGRGYTEAFF	TGTGCCAGCAGTGAGGGGGGCAGGGGGTACACTGAAGCTTTCTTT	few	TRBD1	TRBV25-1	TRBJ1-1
CASSLDTTGRRYGYTF	TGCGCCAGCAGCTTGGATACGACAGGACGGCGCTATGGCTACACCTTC	few	-	TRBV5-1	TRBJ1-2
CASSLGLAGGIEQFF	TGTGCCAGCAGCTTGGGACTAGCGGGGGGAATCGAGCAGTTCTTC	few	TRBD2	TRBV7-8	TRBJ2-1
CASSLRGHSYNEQFF	TGTGCCAGCAGCCTCAGGGGACACTCCTACAATGAGCAGTTCTTC	many	-	TRBV12-3/TRBV12-4	TRBJ2-1
CASSEQGYSYNEQFF	TGTGCCAGCAGTGAACAGGGCTATTCCTACAATGAGCAGTTCTTC	many	-	TRBV2	TRBJ2-1
CASQRTGNQPQHF	TGTGCCAGCCAACGGACAGGCAATCAGCCCCAGCATTTT	many	-	TRBV7-8	TRBJ1-5
CSASGQGNTEAFF	TGCAGTGCTAGCGGACAGGGGAACACTGAAGCTTTCTTT	many	TRBD1	TRBV20-1	TRBJ1-1
CASSLAFRDRDQPQHF	TGTGCCAGCAGCTTAGCGTTCCGGGACAGAGATCAGCCCCAGCATTTT	few	TRBD1	TRBV7-2	TRBJ1-5
CASSPLAGGEQETQYF	TGTGCCAGCAGTCCCCTAGCGGGGGGAGAGCAAGAGACCCAGTACTTC	many	TRBD2	TRBV6-2/TRBV6-3	TRBJ2-5
CASSLEGLGEQYF	TGTGCCAGCAGCTTAGAGGGGTTGGGCGAGCAGTACTTC	many	-	TRBV5-4	TRBJ2-7
CASSSRTGGYTDTQYF	TGTGCCAGCAGCTCCCGGACAGGGGGTTATACAGATACGCAGTATTTT	few	TRBD1	TRBV7-9	TRBJ2-3
CASSVGWGSSYNEQFF	TGTGCCAGCAGCGTAGGATGGGGAAGCTCCTACAATGAGCAGTTCTTC	-	-	TRBV9	TRBJ2-1
CASSQDVQNIQYF	TGTGCCAGCAGCCAAGATGTGCAAAACATTCAGTACTTC	many	-	TRBV14	TRBJ2-4
CASRYLGQGNTF	TGTGCCAGCAGATACTTGGGACAGGGCAACACCTTC	-	TRBD1	TRBV2	TRBJ1-2
CASSLAAASSGNTIYF	TGCGCCAGCAGCTTGGCCGCGGCGTCCTCTGGAAACACCATATATTTT	few	-	TRBV5-1	TRBJ1-3
CASSLRDYATYTQYF	TGTGCCAGTAGTTTGAGGGACTATGCTACCTATACGCAGTATTTT	few	TRBD2	TRBV19	TRBJ2-3
CASSFGTPETQYF	TGCGCCAGCAGCTTCGGGACGCCGGAGACCCAGTACTTC	few	-	TRBV5-1	TRBJ2-5
CASSYDPLGTQETQYF	TGCGCCAGCAGCTATGACCCCCTAGGGACCCAAGAGACCCAGTACTTC	-	-	TRBV5-1	TRBJ2-5
CASSQVPDTDTQYF	TGTGCCAGCAGCCAAGTACCAGACACAGATACGCAGTATTTT	-	-	TRBV14	TRBJ2-3
CASSSGQDRIQYF	TGTGCCAGCAGTTCCGGACAGGACCGTATTCAGTACTTC	few	TRBD1	TRBV12-3/TRBV12-4	TRBJ2-4
CASSLLGQPNTEAFF	TGCGCCAGCAGCTTGTTGGGTCAACCGAACACTGAAGCTTTCTTT	few	-	TRBV5-1	TRBJ1-1
CSARDREFEKLFF	TGCAGTGCCAGGGACAGGGAGTTTGAAAAACTGTTTTTT	-	TRBD1	TRBV20-1	TRBJ1-4
CASASTQWDSPLHF	TGTGCCAGCGCCTCAACCCAATGGGATTCACCCCTCCACTTT	few	-	TRBV28	TRBJ1-6
CASTTWEGTYNEQFF	TGTGCCAGCACGACATGGGAGGGCACCTACAATGAGCAGTTCTTC	many	TRBD2	TRBV7-8	TRBJ2-1
CSAREGQGAWSPLHF	TGCAGTGCTAGGGAGGGACAGGGGGCTTGGTCACCCCTCCACTTT	many	TRBD1	TRBV20-1	TRBJ1-6
CSAGGTAPLSGNTIYF	TGCAGTGCTGGAGGGACAGCCCCTCTCTCTGGAAACACCATATATTTT	-	TRBD1	TRBV20-1	TRBJ1-3
CASSPLDSGGYTF	TGTGCCAGCAGCCCATTAGACTCCGGGGGCTACACCTTC	-	-	TRBV7-9	TRBJ1-2
CSVDITGTKGYEQYF	TGCAGCGTTGACATAACCGGGACGAAGGGCTACGAGCAGTACTTC	many	-	TRBV29-1	TRBJ2-7
CASRASIGQGHFPAFF	TGCGCCAGCAGGGCTAGCATCGGACAGGGCCACTTTCCGGCTTTCTTT	many	TRBD1	TRBV5-1	TRBJ1-1
CASSPYNRGNYGYTF	TGTGCCAGCAGCCCCTACAATCGGGGAAACTATGGCTACACCTTC	many	-	TRBV7-8	TRBJ1-2
CAWRPWTVTDTQYF	TGTGCCTGGAGACCATGGACAGTCACAGATACGCAGTATTTT	few	-	TRBV30	TRBJ2-3
CSARTSGGVDTQYF	TGCAGTGCTAGGACTAGCGGGGGGGTAGATACGCAGTATTTT	-	TRBD2	TRBV20-1	TRBJ2-3
CASSRRSYEQYF	TGTGCCAGCAGTCGCAGGTCCTACGAGCAGTACTTC	-	-	TRBV12-3/TRBV12-4	TRBJ2-7
CASSYSYYGGNQPQHF	TGTGCCAGCAGTTACTCTTACTATGGGGGCAATCAGCCCCAGCATTTT	many	-	TRBV6-6	TRBJ1-5
CATTLMGAGEETQYF	TGTGCCACCACCCTTATGGGGGCTGGGGAAGAGACCCAGTACTTC	-	-	TRBV12-3/TRBV12-4	TRBJ2-5
CASSADSTEAFF	TGTGCCAGCAGCGCCGACTCTACGGAAGCTTTCTTT	few	-	TRBV5-4	TRBJ1-1
CASSLKTGGNYGYTF	TGTGCCAGCAGTTTGAAGACAGGGGGAAACTATGGCTACACCTTC	-	TRBD1	TRBV12-3/TRBV12-4	TRBJ1-2